This is a list of T cell receptor beta chains from one sample in a study of CD8 T cells in Susac syndrome. In TCRdb, the immunoSEQ multiplex PCR reads were re-called with MiXCR into one record per CDR3 protein. The sample has more than 70,000 distinct CDR3 sequences; 91% are singletons. The sequenced sample consisted of CD8+ T cells from PBMCs. Source of these receptors: a human donor with multiple sclerosis. CDR3s include the opening cysteine and the closing phenylalanine or tryptophan. The D gene is left open where the match is weak. Clone size, where shown, is once, few, many, or a class for clones that have expanded.

D gene: TRBD2
V gene: TRBV6-4
clone size: once
J gene: TRBJ2-1
CDR3 DNA: TGTGCCAGCAGTGACTCGATACTAGCGGGAGTAAGTGAGCAGTTCTTC
CDR3 protein: CASSDSILAGVSEQFF

D gene: NA
V gene: TRBV6-5
clone size: NA
J gene: TRBJ1-2
CDR3 DNA: TGTGCCAGCAGTTTGGACTCCCCGGGCTATGGCTACACCTTC
CDR3 protein: CASSLDSPGYGYTF

D gene: NA
V gene: TRBV6-5
clone size: once
J gene: TRBJ2-3
CDR3 DNA: TGTGCCAGCAGTTACGTCGGAAGCAGCACAGATACGCAGTATTTT
CDR3 protein: CASSYVGSSTDTQYF

D gene: NA
V gene: TRBV24-1
clone size: NA
J gene: TRBJ1-1
CDR3 DNA: TGTGCCACCAGTGCCGAGATGAACACTGAAGCTTTCTTT
CDR3 protein: CATSAEMNTEAFF

D gene: NA
V gene: TRBV5-6
clone size: NA
J gene: TRBJ1-5
CDR3 DNA: TGTGCCAGCAGCTTCGGAACTAGGCCCCAGCATTTT
CDR3 protein: CASSFGTRPQHF

D gene: NA
V gene: TRBV30
clone size: NA
J gene: TRBJ1-5
CDR3 DNA: TGTGCCTGGAGTGCCAGGCTCAATCAGCCCCAGCATTTT
CDR3 protein: CAWSARLNQPQHF

D gene: NA
V gene: TRBV20-1
clone size: NA
J gene: TRBJ1-3
CDR3 DNA: TGCAGTGCTAGAGGACAGAACTCTGGAAACACCATATATTTT
CDR3 protein: CSARGQNSGNTIYF

D gene: NA
V gene: TRBV5-8
clone size: medium-sized
J gene: TRBJ2-2
CDR3 DNA: TGTGCCAGCAGCCCGGAGGGGCGGGGTGCCGGGGAGCTGTTTTTT
CDR3 protein: CASSPEGRGAGELFF

D gene: TRBD2
V gene: TRBV3-1
clone size: NA
J gene: TRBJ2-3
CDR3 DNA: TGTGCCAGCAGCCAAGGGACTAGCGGGGGGACTAGCACAGATACGCAGTATTTT
CDR3 protein: CASSQGTSGGTSTDTQYF

D gene: NA
V gene: TRBV19
clone size: NA
J gene: TRBJ1-5
CDR3 DNA: TGTGCCAGTGGCCAGGGAGATCAGCCCCAGCATTTT
CDR3 protein: CASGQGDQPQHF

D gene: TRBD1
V gene: TRBV2
clone size: NA
J gene: TRBJ1-1
CDR3 DNA: TGTGCCAGCGATACTAGGACAGGGGGTTTAAACACTGAAGCTTTCTTT
CDR3 protein: CASDTRTGGLNTEAFF

D gene: NA
V gene: TRBV6-1
clone size: NA
J gene: TRBJ2-1
CDR3 DNA: TGTGCCAGCAGCCATGGGCGTTGGGGGAGATCCTACAATGAGCAGTTCTTC
CDR3 protein: CASSHGRWGRSYNEQFF

D gene: TRBD2
V gene: TRBV20-1
clone size: NA
J gene: TRBJ2-1
CDR3 DNA: TGCAGTGCTAGAGATATAGCGGGAGGGCCGGGGGGAGAGCAGTTCTTC
CDR3 protein: CSARDIAGGPGGEQFF

D gene: TRBD1
V gene: TRBV9
clone size: NA
J gene: TRBJ1-1
CDR3 DNA: TGTGCCAGCAGCGAAGACAGGGGCACTGAAGCTTTCTTT
CDR3 protein: CASSEDRGTEAFF

D gene: TRBD2
V gene: TRBV4-3
clone size: NA
J gene: TRBJ2-7
CDR3 DNA: TGCGCCAGCAGCCAAGATTTACTAGCGGGAGTCTACGAGCAGTACTTC
CDR3 protein: CASSQDLLAGVYEQYF

D gene: TRBD1
V gene: TRBV9
clone size: NA
J gene: TRBJ2-7
CDR3 DNA: TGTGCCAGCAGCGTAGCTCCACAGGGGGTCGAGCAGTACTTC
CDR3 protein: CASSVAPQGVEQYF

D gene: NA
V gene: TRBV25-1
clone size: NA
J gene: TRBJ1-6
CDR3 DNA: TGTGCCAGCAGTGAGGGGGGGACGCGGAATTCACCCCTCCACTTT
CDR3 protein: CASSEGGTRNSPLHF

D gene: NA
V gene: TRBV12-3/TRBV12-4
clone size: once
J gene: TRBJ1-1
CDR3 DNA: TGTGCCAGCATGGGCCCCGGCCCTGAAGCTTTCTTT
CDR3 protein: CASMGPGPEAFF

D gene: NA
V gene: TRBV6-6
clone size: NA
J gene: TRBJ2-7
CDR3 DNA: TGTGCCAGCAGTTACTCTGCAGGAGAGCAGTACTTC
CDR3 protein: CASSYSAGEQYF

D gene: TRBD2
V gene: TRBV24-1
clone size: NA
J gene: TRBJ2-3
CDR3 DNA: TGTGCCACCAGTACTGGTTCGGGACTAGCGGGAGGAAGGGCAGATACGCAGTATTTT
CDR3 protein: CATSTGSGLAGGRADTQYF

D gene: NA
V gene: TRBV29-1
clone size: NA
J gene: TRBJ2-2
CDR3 DNA: TGCAGCGTTTTCATCGCGAACACCGGGGAGCTGTTTTTT
CDR3 protein: CSVFIANTGELFF

D gene: TRBD1
V gene: TRBV9
clone size: NA
J gene: TRBJ1-5
CDR3 DNA: TGTGCCAGCAGCGAGGGGGACAGTAATCAGCCCCAGCATTTT
CDR3 protein: CASSEGDSNQPQHF

D gene: NA
V gene: TRBV10-3
clone size: NA
J gene: TRBJ2-7
CDR3 DNA: TGTGCCATCAGGGCGTTGGGTCACCCCTCCTACGAGCAGTACTTC
CDR3 protein: CAIRALGHPSYEQYF

D gene: TRBD1
V gene: TRBV5-6
clone size: NA
J gene: TRBJ1-5
CDR3 DNA: TGTGCCAGCAGCTCGGTCCAACCACAGGGGACACATAGCAATCAGCCCCAGCATTTT
CDR3 protein: CASSSVQPQGTHSNQPQHF

D gene: NA
V gene: TRBV19
clone size: few
J gene: TRBJ2-2
CDR3 DNA: TGTGCCAGTAGTATTCTCTCGGGGCAGACTTCCACCGGGGAGCTGTTTTTT
CDR3 protein: CASSILSGQTSTGELFF

D gene: TRBD2
V gene: TRBV12-3/TRBV12-4
clone size: once
J gene: TRBJ2-1
CDR3 DNA: TGTGCCAGCAGCTTCGGGACTAGCGGCAGCTCCTACAATGAGCAGTTCTTC
CDR3 protein: CASSFGTSGSSYNEQFF

D gene: TRBD1
V gene: TRBV11-1
clone size: NA
J gene: TRBJ2-2
CDR3 DNA: TGTGCCAGCAGCTCGCCGTCGGGGCAGGGGGCAATCGGGGAGCTGTTTTTT
CDR3 protein: CASSSPSGQGAIGELFF

D gene: NA
V gene: TRBV5-3
clone size: once
J gene: TRBJ2-1
CDR3 DNA: TGTGCCAGAAGCCCGAGACTGATTAATGAGCAGTTCTTC
CDR3 protein: CARSPRLINEQFF

D gene: TRBD1
V gene: TRBV6-4
clone size: NA
J gene: TRBJ2-7
CDR3 DNA: TGTGCCAGCAGGCCTGGGGGACAGGGCCCTTACGAGCAGTACTTC
CDR3 protein: CASRPGGQGPYEQYF

D gene: TRBD2
V gene: TRBV6-5
clone size: NA
J gene: TRBJ2-3
CDR3 DNA: TGTGCCAGCAGTTACTCCCCCGGGGCGGGAGGGACAGATACGCAGTATTTT
CDR3 protein: CASSYSPGAGGTDTQYF

D gene: NA
V gene: TRBV12-3/TRBV12-4
clone size: NA
J gene: TRBJ2-5
CDR3 DNA: TGTGCCAGCAGTTTAGGGAGGGGAGAGACCCAGTACTTC
CDR3 protein: CASSLGRGETQYF

D gene: NA
V gene: TRBV5-6
clone size: NA
J gene: TRBJ1-5
CDR3 DNA: TGTGCCAGCAGCTACGGGGGTACCAATCAGCCCCAGCATTTT
CDR3 protein: CASSYGGTNQPQHF

D gene: TRBD2
V gene: TRBV4-1
clone size: NA
J gene: TRBJ2-2
CDR3 DNA: TGCGCCAGCAGCCACCCCACTAGCGGGGGACCCGCCGGGGAGCTGTTTTTT
CDR3 protein: CASSHPTSGGPAGELFF

D gene: NA
V gene: TRBV6-1
clone size: NA
J gene: TRBJ1-2
CDR3 DNA: TGTGCCAGCACCTATTATGGGGGCTCCATAGCTAACTATGGCTACACCTTC
CDR3 protein: CASTYYGGSIANYGYTF

D gene: TRBD2
V gene: TRBV5-1
clone size: NA
J gene: TRBJ2-3
CDR3 DNA: TGCGCCAGCAGCTTGGAAGAGGGAGGGCCAAGTTGGGATACGCAGTATTTT
CDR3 protein: CASSLEEGGPSWDTQYF

D gene: NA
V gene: TRBV12-3/TRBV12-4
clone size: NA
J gene: TRBJ2-7
CDR3 DNA: TGTGCCAGCAGCGACGGGAGAAACTACGAGCAGTACTTC
CDR3 protein: CASSDGRNYEQYF

D gene: TRBD2
V gene: TRBV11-2
clone size: NA
J gene: TRBJ2-1
CDR3 DNA: TGTGCCAGCAGCACGACTAGCGGGAGATCCTACAATGAGCAGTTCTTC
CDR3 protein: CASSTTSGRSYNEQFF

D gene: NA
V gene: TRBV28
clone size: NA
J gene: TRBJ2-7
CDR3 DNA: TGTGCCAGCAGCAATCCCCCCTACGAGCAGTACTTC
CDR3 protein: CASSNPPYEQYF

D gene: NA
V gene: TRBV19
clone size: once
J gene: TRBJ2-1
CDR3 DNA: TGTGCCAGTAGTATAGGGGATGAGCAGTTCTTC
CDR3 protein: CASSIGDEQFF

D gene: TRBD2
V gene: TRBV12-3/TRBV12-4
clone size: NA
J gene: TRBJ2-5
CDR3 DNA: TGTGCCAGCAGTTTGACTAGCGGGGGGACCCAAGAGACCCAGTACTTC
CDR3 protein: CASSLTSGGTQETQYF

D gene: NA
V gene: TRBV11-2
clone size: NA
J gene: TRBJ2-5
CDR3 DNA: TGTGCCAGCATAAGGCAGGGTGGGCGTATTGGGGAGACCCAGTACTTC
CDR3 protein: CASIRQGGRIGETQYF

D gene: TRBD1
V gene: TRBV25-1
clone size: NA
J gene: TRBJ1-4
CDR3 DNA: TGTGCCAGCAGTGAACCTGGGACAGGACATGAAAAACTGTTTTTT
CDR3 protein: CASSEPGTGHEKLFF